Listed below are T cell receptor beta chains from one sample, sequenced in a study of shared clonotypes between healthy human individuals. The data were produced by immunoSEQ multiplex PCR, yet TCRdb's version contains in-frame clones alone and is incomplete. The table shows about 2.5 million clones, with around 90% occurring only once. The sample comprised naive CD4+ T cells from PBMCs. These receptors were taken from a man younger than 35 in good health. Some clones in this sample may be carry-over from other donors' samples. The CDR3 runs from the conserved cysteine through the conserved F or W.

J gene | V gene | CDR3 protein
TRBJ1-1 | TRBV28 | CASSRRNTEAFF
TRBJ1-2 | TRBV28 | CASRAQGTHGGYTF
TRBJ2-6 | TRBV5-1 | CASTVSGANVLTF
TRBJ2-7 | TRBV21-1 | CASSPKRTSLSYEQYF
TRBJ1-2 | TRBV28 | CASSTYRDNLIDYGYTF
TRBJ2-1 | TRBV18 | CASSPPSGKTEQFF
TRBJ2-1 | TRBV7-6 | CASSQLAGYEQFF
TRBJ1-5 | TRBV28 | CASSPTDRGNQPQHF
TRBJ1-1 | TRBV7-2 | CASSLGMAGTEAFF
TRBJ1-3 | TRBV7-2 | CASSLWQGATGNTIYF
TRBJ2-5 | TRBV5-1 | CASSSPSGETQYF
TRBJ1-3 | TRBV2 | CASRIQLFSGNTIYF
TRBJ2-1 | TRBV7-9 | CASSRPVGQLISNEQFF
TRBJ2-1 | TRBV28 | CASSGPGEQFF
TRBJ1-2 | TRBV10-3 | CAISERAGDYGYTF
TRBJ1-2 | TRBV28 | CASSLLSKGRYGYTF
TRBJ2-5 | TRBV30 | CAWSVLPGSGETQYF
TRBJ2-1 | TRBV6-1 | CAGNSGESYNEQFF
TRBJ2-3 | TRBV14 | CASSLFNPYTDTQYF
TRBJ2-5 | TRBV30 | CAWSDFGTEKETQYF
TRBJ1-5 | TRBV28 | CASSLLTAGNQPQHF
TRBJ1-1 | TRBV5-1 | CASSLAGPLNTEAFF
TRBJ2-2 | TRBV30 | CAWGDSPNTGELFF
TRBJ1-1 | TRBV10-3 | CAISGTVGNTEAFF
TRBJ2-1 | TRBV5-4 | CASRLGGQGPGEQFF
TRBJ2-1 | TRBV18 | CASSSLAGGHEQFF
TRBJ2-5 | TRBV11-2 | CASTPGQLYQETQYF
TRBJ2-5 | TRBV9 | CASSGTGGGETQYF
TRBJ2-2 | TRBV2 | CASSPFRELFF
TRBJ2-1 | TRBV27 | CASSLGTSGRSSYNEQFF
TRBJ1-1 | TRBV6-1 | CASSDRRGAEAFF
TRBJ2-1 | TRBV28 | CASSETSGSSYNEQFF
TRBJ2-7 | TRBV20-1 | CSAGSYEQYF
TRBJ1-5 | TRBV28 | CASSIDYSNQPQHF
TRBJ2-7 | TRBV5-1 | CASSLAPGVGYEQYF
TRBJ2-6 | TRBV6-1 | CASIGGSGANVLTF
TRBJ1-2 | TRBV27 | CASSRGGGPGGYGYTF
TRBJ2-7 | TRBV2 | CASSEAGDRAYEQYF
TRBJ1-4 | TRBV6-5 | CASSYGRGGEKLFF
TRBJ2-1 | TRBV29-1 | CSVAPGDEQFF
TRBJ2-5 | TRBV11-1 | CASSPPGAGDHETQYF
TRBJ1-3 | TRBV6-4 | CASTLTGNTIYF